This passage covers 25 T cell receptor beta chains from one sample sequenced in a study of control samples from healthy donors and cancer patients. Only in-frame clones appear in the TCRdb table, and some are missing; sequencing was by immunoSEQ multiplex PCR. This table holds about 180,000 clones, around 94% found once. The specimen was blood. These receptor sequences come from a woman between 18 and 30 years old in good health.

There are a few counts of this clone. Here the CDR3 DNA reads TGTGCCGCCCTGTCCGGAGGAGGCCAAACCTACGAGCAGTACTTC. Translating it yields CAALSGGGQTYEQYF. The chain recombines TRBV28 with TRBJ2-7; maybe TRBD2 (5 bases). The V end was cut by 11 bases, the J end by 2 bases, with 22 bases between. The CDR3 totals 15 residues. Germline CDR1 MDHEN, CDR2 SYDVKM.

The rearrangement uses TRBV5-4 and TRBJ1-2; D is perhaps TRBD1 (5 bases). Germline-derived CDR1 and CDR2 are SGHNT and YYREEE (reference sequence). The length of the CDR3 is 15 residues. V lost 5 bases, J lost 4 bases, and 18 bases lay in between. The CDR3 sequence is CASSATGSLGYGYTF. The CDR3 DNA reads TGTGCCAGCAGTGCTACAGGTTCCCTAGGCTATGGCTACACCTTC. The variable domain in full, completed from reference TRBV5-4 and TRBJ1-2, reads ETGVTQSPTHLIKTRGQQVTLRCSSQSGHNTVSWYQQALGQGPQFIFQYYREEENGRGNFPPRFSGLQFPNYSSELNVNALELDDSALYLCASSATGSLGYGYTFGSGTRLTVV.

This chain joins TRBV6-2 or TRBV6-3 and TRBJ1-1; D might be TRBD1 (5 bases). CDR3 length equals 19 residues. V was trimmed by 0 bases and J by 5 bases, leaving 25 bases between them. From germline, CDR1 is MNHEY and CDR2 SVGEGT. In nucleotides, the CDR3 is TGTGCCAGCAGTTACTCGATAGTCGGGCTTCGGGGGTCGGGTACTGAAGCTTTCTTT. This gives the protein CASSYSIVGLRGSGTEAFF.

J is TRBJ1-4 and V is TRBV5-1; no reliable D call. Germline CDR1 is SGHRS and CDR2 is YFSETQ. The length of the CDR3 is 16 residues. The ends were cut back, 0 bases at V and 3 bases at J, with 12 bases in the middle. CDR3 residues: CASSLAGRRANEKLFF. DNA for the CDR3: TGCGCCAGCAGCTTGGCCGGGAGGAGGGCTAATGAAAAACTGTTTTTT.

This chain uses TRBV7-2 with TRBJ2-7, with D perhaps TRBD1 or TRBD2 (6 bases each). The CDR3 contains 14 residues. CDR1 and CDR2 (germline): SGHTA, FQGNSA. The V gene lost 5 bases and the J gene lost 4 bases, with 15 bases spanning the gap. The DNA for the CDR3 is TGTGCCAGCAGCCCGGGGGCGGGGCCGTACGAGCAGTACTTC. Translated: CASSPGAGPYEQYF.

The chain's CDR3 is CASSTLRGVLYGYTF. The CDR3 DNA reads as TGTGCCAGCAGCACTCTCAGGGGAGTTCTCTATGGCTACACCTTC. This chain connects TRBV21-1 to TRBJ1-2; the D segment call TRBD1 is taken from the table without a DNA check. TRBV21-1 is described as a pseudogene. The CDR3 has 15 residues.

This clone came up a few times. The rearrangement joins TRBV7-2 to TRBJ2-5, with 7 bases matching TRBD2. Germline lookup yields CDR1 SGHTA and CDR2 FQGNSA. CDR3 size: 15 residues. V shed 3 bases, J shed 0 bases, and the junction held 4 bases outside the gene matches. CDR3 nucleotide sequence: TGTGCCAGCAGCTTTCGAGCGGGGAACCAAGAGACCCAGTACTTC. Protein product: CASSFRAGNQETQYF.

This clone occurred once. The V call is TRBV5-5, the J call TRBJ2-1, with a weak D call TRBD2 (5 bases). V lost 0 bases and J 7 bases, leaving 5 bases between the germline ends. Germline V gene sequence: CDR1 SGHKS, CDR2 YYEKEE (reference sequence). CDR3 length: 12 amino acids. CDR3 region: CASSLAGNEQFF. CDR3 DNA sequence: TGTGCCAGCAGCTTGGCGGGGAATGAGCAGTTCTTC. Looking up the rest from reference TRBV5-5 and TRBJ2-1 gives the full variable domain: DAGVTQSPTHLIKTRGQQVTLRCSPISGHKSVSWYQQVLGQGPQFIFQYYEKEERGRGNFPDRFSARQFPNYSSELNVNALLLGDSALYLCASSLAGNEQFFGPGTRLTVL.

The gene calls are TRBV27 and TRBJ1-2; D is undetermined. Germline values: CDR1 MNHEY, CDR2 SMNVEV (reference sequence). The CDR3 is made up of 11 amino acids. V shed 8 bases and J shed 8 bases, with 12 bases lying between them. The CDR3 coding sequence is TGTGCCAGCCGAAGTGTGGGGGGCTACACCTTC. Translated: CASRSVGGYTF.

The chain has TRBV28 and TRBJ2-7; D is unresolved. Trimming took 6 bases from V and 3 from J, leaving 9 bases between them. The V gene's germline CDR1 is MDHEN and CDR2 SYDVKM. CDR3 size: 12 residues. The CDR3 coding sequence is TGTGCCAGCAGCTTACTCAGCTACGAGCAGTACTTC. Translated: CASSLLSYEQYF.

The chain is built from TRBV7-6 and TRBJ2-2; the D is unclear. CDR1 is SGHVS and CDR2 is FNYEAQ in the germline V gene. Trimming took 5 bases from V and 6 from J, leaving 10 bases between them. The CDR3 contains 13 residues. CDR3 nucleotides: TGTGCCAGCAGCATCGGACGTGCCGGGGAGCTGTTTTTT. Translated: CASSIGRAGELFF.

This chain links TRBV6-2 or TRBV6-3 with TRBJ1-2; D remains ambiguous. The CDR3 is made up of 12 amino acids. V was clipped by 2 bases and J by 2 bases, with 3 bases between them. Germline CDR1 is MNHEY and CDR2 is SVGEGT. The CDR3, as DNA: TGTGCCAGCAGTTACAGCAACTATGGCTACACCTTC. Protein product: CASSYSNYGYTF.

The genes are TRBV5-6 and TRBJ2-1; D is unclear. V lost 1 base and J 9 bases, leaving 11 bases between the germline ends. Germline loops: CDR1 SGHDT, CDR2 YYEEEE. The CDR3 is 13 residues long. Here the CDR3 reads CASSLHWGFEQFF. Here the CDR3 DNA reads TGTGCCAGCAGCTTGCATTGGGGTTTTGAGCAGTTCTTC.

The J gene is TRBJ1-2, the V gene TRBV19; 8 bases match TRBD1. Trimming cost V 3 bases and J 3 bases; bases outside gene matches: 6. The germline gives CDR1 LNHDA, CDR2 SQIVND (reference sequence). CDR3 length: 15 residues. The CDR3 protein is CASSMSRTGYYGYTF. The CDR3 DNA reads TGTGCCAGTAGTATGTCTAGGACAGGGTACTATGGCTACACCTTC.

This clone was seen a few times. The CDR3 here is CASSIRTDYSNQPQHF. The CDR3 DNA follows: TGTGCCAGTAGTATTAGGACAGACTATAGCAATCAGCCCCAGCATTTT. This sequence joins TRBV19 and TRBJ1-5, with D possibly TRBD1 on 6 matching bases. In germline, CDR1 is LNHDA, CDR2 SQIVND (reference sequence). The ends were cut back, 3 bases at V and 0 bases at J, with 12 bases in the middle. This CDR3 has 16 amino acids.

This clone turned up a few times. The CDR3: CASSLQGGSGNTIYF. The CDR3 DNA follows: TGTGCCAGCAGCCTACAAGGGGGCTCTGGAAACACCATATATTTT. V gene TRBV7-9 combines with J gene TRBJ1-3, with a possible D match to TRBD1 (6 bases). CDR3 length: 15 residues. Germline CDR1 is SEHNR and CDR2 is FQNEAQ (reference sequence). The V end lost 5 bases, the J end lost 0 bases, and 11 bases lay between the germline ends.

The chain couples TRBV24-1 to TRBJ2-3; 8 bases agree with TRBD2. This CDR3 is 19 amino acids long. Germline V lookup: CDR1 KGHDR, CDR2 SFDVKD. V was clipped by 2 bases and J by 2 bases; unmatched bases: 14. The DNA of the CDR3 is TGTGCCACCAGTGATTCCAAACCGGGACTAGGGGTACTCACAGATACGCAGTATTTT. This sequence encodes CATSDSKPGLGVLTDTQYF.

The chain recombines TRBV19 with TRBJ1-1; tentatively, D is TRBD1 (5 bases). V lost 6 bases and J 0 bases, leaving 14 bases between the germline ends. The CDR3 has 15 amino acids. The V gene's germline CDR1 is LNHDA and CDR2 SQIVND (reference sequence). CDR3 DNA: TGTGCCAGTAGCAGCCGGGGCAAGTTGAACACTGAAGCTTTCTTT. It codes for CASSSRGKLNTEAFF.

The V gene is TRBV3-1 (or the pseudogene TRBV3-2), the J gene TRBJ2-1; D call uncertain. Germline CDR1 LGHDT, CDR2 YNNKEL (reference sequence). CDR3 size: 12 residues. V shed 4 bases and J shed 9 bases, with 10 bases lying between them. The CDR3 DNA follows: TGTGCCAGCAGCCGCACTCCTGGTGAGCAGTTCTTC. Its protein is CASSRTPGEQFF.

This clone was counted once. The chain couples TRBV28 to TRBJ1-5; a weak D match, TRBD1 (5 bases). The CDR3 is made up of 18 amino acids. Germline V gene data show CDR1 as MDHEN and CDR2 as SYDVKM. Trimming took off 3 bases at V and 4 bases at J, with 22 bases between the two ends. CDR3 DNA sequence: TGTGCCAGCAGTTTTCCTGACAGTCCACTTGCCTCTAATCAGCCCCAGCATTTT. Translating gives CASSFPDSPLASNQPQHF.

This chain uses TRBV12-3 or TRBV12-4 with TRBJ1-5, with D possibly matching TRBD1 (5 bases). V was clipped by 6 bases and J by 3 bases, with 9 bases between them. The CDR3 extends over 13 amino acids. The CDR3 DNA reads as TGTGCCAGCAGCAGGGATGTCAATCAGCCCCAGCATTTT. This gives the protein CASSRDVNQPQHF.

The chain employs TRBV9 and TRBJ2-7, with D unresolved. Between the trimmed V and J ends, which lost 0 bases and 2 bases, there was a span of 9 bases. This CDR3 comprises 14 residues. The germline V gene encodes CDR1 SGDLS and CDR2 YYNGEE. As DNA, the CDR3 is TGTGCCAGCAGCGTAGGTTTTACCACCTACGAGCAGTACTTC. Protein: CASSVGFTTYEQYF.

The chain carries TRBV28 and TRBJ2-5; weak D call: TRBD1 (5 bases). The CDR3 spans 13 residues. V was shortened by 8 bases and J by 1 base, with 11 bases between the two germline ends. Germline CDR1 and CDR2: MDHEN and SYDVKM. CDR3 sequence (DNA): TGTGCCAGCGATCAGGGTGGCCAAGAGACCCAGTACTTC. This gives the protein CASDQGGQETQYF.

The rearrangement joins TRBV28 to TRBJ1-1; D remains ambiguous. The CDR3 is 14 residues long. With 3 bases removed from V and 0 bases from J, the gap between germline ends came to 8 bases. Germline CDR1 reads MDHEN; CDR2 reads SYDVKM. This CDR3 is CASSFIPMNTEAFF. CDR3 in DNA: TGTGCCAGCAGTTTTATTCCTATGAACACTGAAGCTTTCTTT.

The J gene is TRBJ1-6, the V gene TRBV5-6, with D possibly being TRBD1 (5 bases). The V gene lost 1 base and the J gene lost 14 bases, with 13 bases spanning the gap. Germline V gene sequence: CDR1 SGHDT, CDR2 YYEEEE. The CDR3 is 13 amino acids. In DNA, the CDR3 is TGTGCCAGCAGCTTGCGCGGGGGTTCGGCCCTCCACTTT. Translated, it gives CASSLRGGSALHF.